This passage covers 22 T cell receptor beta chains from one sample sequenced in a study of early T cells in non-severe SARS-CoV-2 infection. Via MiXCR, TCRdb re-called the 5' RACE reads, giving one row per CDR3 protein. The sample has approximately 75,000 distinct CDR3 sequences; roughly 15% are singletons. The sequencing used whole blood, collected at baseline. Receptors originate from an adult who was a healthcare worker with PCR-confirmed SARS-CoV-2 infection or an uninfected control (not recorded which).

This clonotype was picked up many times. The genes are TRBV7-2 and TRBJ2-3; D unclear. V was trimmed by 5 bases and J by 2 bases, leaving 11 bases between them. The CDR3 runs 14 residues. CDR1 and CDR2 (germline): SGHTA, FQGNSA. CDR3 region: CASSQPGLTDTQYF. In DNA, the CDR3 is TGTGCCAGCAGCCAGCCCGGTCTCACAGATACGCAGTATTTT. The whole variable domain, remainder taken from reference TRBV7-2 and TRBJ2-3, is GAGVSQSPSNKVTEKGKDVELRCDPISGHTALYWYRQSLGQGLEFLIYFQGNSAPDKSGLPSDRFSAERTGGSVSTLTIQRTQQEDSAVYLCASSQPGLTDTQYFGPGTRLTVL.

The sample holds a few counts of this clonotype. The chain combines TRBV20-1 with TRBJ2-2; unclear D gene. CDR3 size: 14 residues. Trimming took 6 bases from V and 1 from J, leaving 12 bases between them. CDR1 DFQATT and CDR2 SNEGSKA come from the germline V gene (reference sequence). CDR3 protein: CSATPRRNTGELFF. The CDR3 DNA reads TGCAGTGCCACTCCCCGCAGGAACACCGGGGAGCTGTTTTTT.

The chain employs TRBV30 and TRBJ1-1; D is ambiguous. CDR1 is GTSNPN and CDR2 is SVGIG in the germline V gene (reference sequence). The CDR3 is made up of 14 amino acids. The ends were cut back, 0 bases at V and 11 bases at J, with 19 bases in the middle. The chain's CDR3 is CAWSVKGGRREAFF. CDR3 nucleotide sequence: TGTGCCTGGAGTGTTAAGGGAGGGCGGCGGGAGGCTTTCTTT.

For the CDR3, the DNA is TGCGCCAGCAGCTTGGTTGGGGGTTCGAATTCACCCCTCCACTTT. It yields the protein CASSLVGGSNSPLHF. The V call is TRBV5-1, the J call TRBJ1-6; weak D call: TRBD1 (5 bases). This CDR3 has 15 amino acids. Germline loops: CDR1 SGHRS, CDR2 YFSETQ. Trimming pared 0 bases from V and 7 bases from J, leaving 11 bases between.

CDR3 sequence reads: CASSGEETYEQYF. The CDR3 bases are TGTGCCAGCAGCGGGGAGGAGACCTACGAGCAGTACTTC. The chain combines TRBV21-1 with TRBJ2-7; the table's D call of TRBD2 was not tested on the DNA. TRBV21-1 is a recognized pseudogene. The CDR3 is 13 residues long.

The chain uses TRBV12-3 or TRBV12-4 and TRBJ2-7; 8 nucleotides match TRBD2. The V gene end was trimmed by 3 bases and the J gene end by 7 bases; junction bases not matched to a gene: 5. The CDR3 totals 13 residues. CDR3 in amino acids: CASSFRVAGEQYF. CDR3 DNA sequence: TGTGCCAGCAGTTTTCGTGTAGCGGGGGAGCAGTACTTC.

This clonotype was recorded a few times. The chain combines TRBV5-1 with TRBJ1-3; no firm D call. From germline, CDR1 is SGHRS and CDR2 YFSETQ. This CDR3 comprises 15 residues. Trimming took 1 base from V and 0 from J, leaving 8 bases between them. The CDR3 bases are TGCGCCAGCAGCTTGAGGAGCTACTCTGGAAACACCATATATTTT. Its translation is CASSLRSYSGNTIYF.

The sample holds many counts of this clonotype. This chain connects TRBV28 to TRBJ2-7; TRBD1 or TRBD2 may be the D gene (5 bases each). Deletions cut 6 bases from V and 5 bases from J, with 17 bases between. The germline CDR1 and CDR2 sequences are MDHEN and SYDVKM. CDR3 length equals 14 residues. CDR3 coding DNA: TGTGCCAGCAGCTACTTCACTAGGGGTGACGAGCAGTACTTC. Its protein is CASSYFTRGDEQYF.

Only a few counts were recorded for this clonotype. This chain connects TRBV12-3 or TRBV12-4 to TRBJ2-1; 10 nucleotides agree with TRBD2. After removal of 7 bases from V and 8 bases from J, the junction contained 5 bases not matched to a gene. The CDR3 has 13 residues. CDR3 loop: CASNLAGVYEQFF. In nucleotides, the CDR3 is TGTGCCAGCAATCTAGCGGGAGTCTATGAGCAGTTCTTC.

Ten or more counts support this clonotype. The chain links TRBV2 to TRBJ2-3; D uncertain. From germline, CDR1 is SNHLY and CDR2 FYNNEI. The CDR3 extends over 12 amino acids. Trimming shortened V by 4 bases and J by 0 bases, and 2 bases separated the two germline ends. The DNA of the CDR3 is TGTGCCAGCAGTGGCAGCACAGATACGCAGTATTTT. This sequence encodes CASSGSTDTQYF.

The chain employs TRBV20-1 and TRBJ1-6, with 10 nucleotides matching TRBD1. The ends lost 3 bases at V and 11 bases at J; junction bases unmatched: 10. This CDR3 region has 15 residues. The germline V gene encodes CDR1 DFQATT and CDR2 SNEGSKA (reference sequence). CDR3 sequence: CSARLRQGANTPLHF. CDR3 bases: TGCAGTGCTAGGCTTCGACAGGGGGCGAACACACCCCTCCACTTT.

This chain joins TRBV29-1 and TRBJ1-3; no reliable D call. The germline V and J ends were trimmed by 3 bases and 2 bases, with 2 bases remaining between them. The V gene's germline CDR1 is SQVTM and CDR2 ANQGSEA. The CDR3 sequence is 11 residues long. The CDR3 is CSVDTGNTIYF. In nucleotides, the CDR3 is TGCAGCGTTGATACTGGAAACACCATATATTTT.

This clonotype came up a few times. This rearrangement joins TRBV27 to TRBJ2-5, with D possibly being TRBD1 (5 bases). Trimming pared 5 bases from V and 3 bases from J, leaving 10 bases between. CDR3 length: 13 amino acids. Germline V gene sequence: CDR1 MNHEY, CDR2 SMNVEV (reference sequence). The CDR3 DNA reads TGTGCCAGCAGTCCTGACAGTGAAGAGACCCAGTACTTC. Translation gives CASSPDSEETQYF.

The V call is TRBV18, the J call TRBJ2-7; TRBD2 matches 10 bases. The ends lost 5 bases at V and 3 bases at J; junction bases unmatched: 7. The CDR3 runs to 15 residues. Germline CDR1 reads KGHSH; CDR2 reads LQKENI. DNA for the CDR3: TGTGCCAGCTCATCTCTACGACTAGCGGGCTACGAGCAGTACTTC. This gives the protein CASSSLRLAGYEQYF.

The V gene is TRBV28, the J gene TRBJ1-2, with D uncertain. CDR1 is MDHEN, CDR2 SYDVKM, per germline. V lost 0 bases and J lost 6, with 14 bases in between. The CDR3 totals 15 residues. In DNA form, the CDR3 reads TGTGCCAGCAGTTTATGGGAACAGCCCGTGGATGGCTACACCTTC. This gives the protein CASSLWEQPVDGYTF.

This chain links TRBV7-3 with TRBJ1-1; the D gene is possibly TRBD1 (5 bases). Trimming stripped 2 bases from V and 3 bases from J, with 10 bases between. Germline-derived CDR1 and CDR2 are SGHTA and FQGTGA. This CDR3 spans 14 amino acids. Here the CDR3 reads CASSLGHGYTEAFF. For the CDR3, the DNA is TGTGCCAGCAGCTTAGGACACGGATACACTGAAGCTTTCTTT.

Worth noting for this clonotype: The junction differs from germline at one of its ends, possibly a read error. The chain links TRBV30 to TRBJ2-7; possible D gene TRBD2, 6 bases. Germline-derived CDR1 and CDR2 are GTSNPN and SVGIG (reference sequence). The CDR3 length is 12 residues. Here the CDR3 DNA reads TGTGCCTGGGGGACTCTCTCCGACGAGCAGTACTTC. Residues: CAWGTLSDEQYF. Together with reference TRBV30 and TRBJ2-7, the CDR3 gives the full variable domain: SQTIHQWPATLVQPVGSPLSLECTVEGTSNPNLYWYRQAAGRGLQLLFYSVGIGQISSEVPQNLSASRPQDRQFILSSKKLLLSDSGFYLCAWGTLSDEQYFGPGTRLTVT.

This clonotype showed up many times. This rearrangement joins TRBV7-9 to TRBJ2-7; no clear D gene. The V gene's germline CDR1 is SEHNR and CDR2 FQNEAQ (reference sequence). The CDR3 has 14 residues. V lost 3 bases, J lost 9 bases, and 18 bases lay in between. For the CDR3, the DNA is TGTGCCAGCAGCTTCGTCGGGTCCCCCTATGGGCAGTACTTC. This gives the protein CASSFVGSPYGQYF.

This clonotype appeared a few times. This CDR3 is CSARSDRYEQFF. The CDR3 nucleotides read TGCAGTGCTAGATCGGACCGGTATGAGCAGTTCTTC. The chain combines TRBV20-1 with TRBJ2-1; no definite D call. This CDR3 spans 12 amino acids. Deletions cut 2 bases from V and 8 bases from J, with 10 bases between. Germline CDR1 is DFQATT and CDR2 is SNEGSKA (reference sequence).

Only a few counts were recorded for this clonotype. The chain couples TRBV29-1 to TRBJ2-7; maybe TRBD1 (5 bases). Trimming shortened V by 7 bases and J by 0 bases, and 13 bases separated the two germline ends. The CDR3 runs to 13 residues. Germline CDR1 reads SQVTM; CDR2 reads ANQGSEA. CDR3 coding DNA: TGCAGCGGACTCTACAGGAGCTCCTACGAGCAGTACTTC. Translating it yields CSGLYRSSYEQYF.

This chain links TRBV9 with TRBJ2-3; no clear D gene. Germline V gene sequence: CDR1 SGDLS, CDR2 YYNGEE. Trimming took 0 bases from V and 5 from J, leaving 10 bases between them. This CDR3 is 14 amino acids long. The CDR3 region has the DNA TGTGCCAGCAGCGTAGGTAGTTCGGGAGATACGCAGTATTTT. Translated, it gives CASSVGSSGDTQYF.

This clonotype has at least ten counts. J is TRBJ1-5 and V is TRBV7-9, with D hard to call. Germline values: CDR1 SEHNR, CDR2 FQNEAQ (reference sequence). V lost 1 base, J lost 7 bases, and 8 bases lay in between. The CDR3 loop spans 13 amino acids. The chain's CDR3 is CASSLEGRQPQHF. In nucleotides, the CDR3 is TGTGCCAGCAGCTTAGAGGGAAGGCAGCCCCAGCATTTT.